The 2 T cell receptor beta chains below come from one sample, sequenced in a study of Tregs in tolerant kidney transplant recipients. Related graft donors supplied nonmyeloablative bone marrow transplants, and mixed chimerism was transient. The protocol was immunoSEQ multiplex PCR, while the TCRdb copy is restricted to in-frame clones and leaves out a portion. The sample holds tens of thousands of clones. Here the sequenced sample was CD4+ T cells from blood (PBMCs), taken 24 months after the transplant. These receptors all come from a human patient who received a combined kidney and bone marrow transplant. These T cells may partly come from the graft donor.

Note on this clone: Sequencing ends 3 residues short of the CDR3 end; the germline J gene provides the rest. V usage is TRBV5-1 and J usage is TRBJ2-3; the match to TRBD1 covers 10 bases. V lost 5 bases to trimming and J lost 7 bases; unmatched junction nucleotides: 13. The germline CDR1 and CDR2 sequences are SGHRS and YFSETQ. CDR3 size: 16 residues. CDR3 loop: CASSPTGGQGIYTQYF. CDR3 DNA (partial): TGCGCCAGCAGTCCTACTGGGGGACAGGGGATCTATACG.

About this clone itself: The read comes to an end 3 residues before the CDR3 does, leaving the germline J gene to fill in the end. The chain has TRBV7-8 and TRBJ2-5, with TRBD2 matching 9 bases. J gave up 0 bases and V 5 bases, and 10 bases lay outside the gene matches. The CDR3 has 17 amino acids. Germline V gene lookup returns CDR1 SGHVS and CDR2 FQNEAQ. CDR3 loop: CASSPSWTSVHQETQYF. The covered CDR3 bases are TGTGCCAGCAGCCCTTCCTGGACTAGCGTCCACCAAGAGACC.